This T cell receptor beta chain was retrieved from a study of shared clonotypes between healthy human individuals (TCRdb year 2020). Some background on the complete study: The cohort comprised a couple of women and a few men aged 18 to 49 years. For each donor, CD4 naive and CD4 memory were each run on three plates, CD8 naive on two plates, and CD8 memory on one plate. To estimate repertoire size and how much clonotypes are shared between individuals, the study performed deep sequencing of blood TCR repertoires from a few healthy adults. Different laboratories and diverse techniques were used to prepare libraries and sequence TCR repertoires, to increase sequencing depth and limit assay-specific biases. Each donor's leukapheresis produced roughly between roughly 0.85 and 10 billion PBMCs. Beyond this particular receptor, the publication reports: The genetic and exposure-history diversity represented was limited by the small number of donors. Clonotypes shared by all four sorted-subset donors showed higher generation probabilities than non-shared clonotypes. Pairwise subsampling led to the expectation that sequencing depth would affect the degree of clonotype sharing among donors. Sampling was restricted to blood, and TCR repertoires in tissue are likely to differ from TCR repertoires in blood. Naive subsets generally had larger estimated clonotype richness than memory subsets. Across a handful of donors, approximately 5% of naive CD4, over 3% of naive CD8, around 2.1% of memory CD4, and 0.4% of memory CD8 clonotypes were shared. Rarefaction of sorted-subset datasets indicated incomplete sequencing despite the large sequencing depth.

The CDR3 runs 15 residues from the cysteine to the phenylalanine. The read is trimmed to its CDR3 DNA, 45 bases read in frame from base 1. The germline V gene sets CDR1 to MNHEY and CDR2 to SVGAGI. V gives up 2 bases and J gives up 2 bases, and the segment between their germline ends measures 7 bases. This clone was seen only once. Its antigen remains undetermined. The record has no base qualities; no much larger clone is one base away. Using the deep immunoSEQ assay, multiplex PCR amplified TCR CDR3 regions from genomic DNA. Extracted genomic DNA from each cell subset was distributed evenly across all wells of several immunoSEQ 96-well plates, and each plate was treated as a replicate. For sorted subsets, roughly 200 ng of genomic DNA, equivalent to 25,000 to 35,000 T cell genomes, went into each replicate PCR. Purified libraries were quantified with a Qubit 3.0 fluorometer, sized on a Bioanalyzer 2100, and re-quantified with the KAPA Library Quantification kit. Every immunoSEQ 96-well plate was sequenced on a separate single-read 150-cycle Illumina NextSeq 550 flow cell. On the study's bioinformatics: The immunoSEQ output contained only junctional sequences without quality scores, so filtering could not match that applied to full-length reads. To assign V/J genes and CDR3, sequences were annotated using PyIR, a Python wrapper for IgBLAST v1.9, with IMGT germline references. Reads were filtered out if the reads had weak V/J assignments (E-value above 1e-6), no CDR3, stop codons, out-of-frame junctions, or ambiguous translated residues. A V3J clonotype was defined by an identical inferred V gene, J gene, and CDR3 amino acid sequence. The percentage overlap between two repertoires was calculated by dividing the number of shared unique clonotypes by the size of the smaller repertoire. Three approaches were used to assess repertoire richness: RTK rarefaction, the Chao1 estimator, and Recon v2.1 estimates of unobserved clonotypes. Generation probabilities for all TCRbeta clonotypes obtained by the gDNA method from a few donors were computed using OLGA. The source is immuneACCESS, and TCRdb retained only in-frame sequences with V and J called. Part of the clones is not carried over; for the studies checked, unresolved V genes explain less than half of this, and the remainder is unexplained. The DNA gave D and trimming, while V, J and clone size come from that table. The sample contains a few million clones, around nine tenths of them found a single time. Jointly, the top ten make up roughly 0.15% of the sample.

The donors were healthy, HIV-negative adults with no recently reported acute infections or vaccinations. All donors were Caucasian adults living in Nashville, Tennessee, USA. CD4+ T cells were enriched through magnetic negative selection, after which naive cells were positively selected on CD45RA and the remaining negative fraction served as the memory subset. Blood was obtained by leukapheresis, after which PBMCs were separated by Ficoll-Histopaque density gradient centrifugation and cryopreserved in liquid nitrogen vapor phase. Analytical flow cytometry was used to check the purity and quantity of each magnetically sorted T cell population. Genomic DNA was isolated from every sorted fraction and measured by UV absorbance on a Nanodrop 2000c.

This clonotype originated in a man aged 18 to 30 in good health. Here the chain combines TRBV6-5 and TRBJ1-6; TRBD1 might be the D gene, on 5 matching bases. Source material: naive CD4+ T cells sorted from blood. The sample's cell subset or site, from its label and the paper: CD45RA+ positively selected. The DNA is TGTGCCAGCAGTTACACGGGACCCTATAATTCACCCCTCCACTTT. It codes for CASSYTGPYNSPLHF.